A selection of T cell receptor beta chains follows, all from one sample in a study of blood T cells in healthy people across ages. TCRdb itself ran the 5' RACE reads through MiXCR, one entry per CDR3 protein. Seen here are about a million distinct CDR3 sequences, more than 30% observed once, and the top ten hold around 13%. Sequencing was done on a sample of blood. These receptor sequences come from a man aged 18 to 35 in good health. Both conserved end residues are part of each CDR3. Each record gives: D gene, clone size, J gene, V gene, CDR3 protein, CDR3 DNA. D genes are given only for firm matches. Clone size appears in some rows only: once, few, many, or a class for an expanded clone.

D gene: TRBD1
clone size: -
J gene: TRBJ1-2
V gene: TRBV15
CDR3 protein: CATGPGQGSYGYTF
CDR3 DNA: TGTGCCACCGGACCGGGACAGGGATCTTATGGCTACACCTTC

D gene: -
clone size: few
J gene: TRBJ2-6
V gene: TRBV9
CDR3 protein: CASSPNVYKPSGANVLTF
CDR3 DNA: TGTGCCAGCAGCCCGAATGTGTATAAACCCTCTGGGGCCAACGTCCTGACTTTC

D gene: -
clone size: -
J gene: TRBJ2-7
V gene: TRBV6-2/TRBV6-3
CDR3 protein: CASSNSGNSYEQYF
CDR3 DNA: TGTGCCAGCAGTAATAGCGGAAACTCCTACGAGCAGTACTTC

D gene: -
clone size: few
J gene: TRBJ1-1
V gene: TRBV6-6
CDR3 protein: CASSLETANTEAFF
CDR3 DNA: TGTGCCAGCAGTCTCGAGACGGCGAACACTGAAGCTTTCTTT

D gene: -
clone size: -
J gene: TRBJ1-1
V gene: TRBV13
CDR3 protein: CASSLAARGAEAFF
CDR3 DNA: TGTGCCAGCAGCTTGGCAGCCCGGGGCGCTGAAGCTTTCTTT

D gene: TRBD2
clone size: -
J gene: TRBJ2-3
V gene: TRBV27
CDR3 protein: CASSWSSGGVTDTQYF
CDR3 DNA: TGTGCCAGCAGTTGGTCTAGCGGGGGCGTCACAGATACGCAGTATTTT

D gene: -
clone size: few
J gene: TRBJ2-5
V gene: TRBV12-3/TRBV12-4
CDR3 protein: CASSLRDPQETQYF
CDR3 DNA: TGTGCCAGCAGTTTACGGGACCCTCAAGAGACCCAGTACTTC

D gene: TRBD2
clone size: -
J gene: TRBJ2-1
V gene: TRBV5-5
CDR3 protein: CASNLNGGVYNEQFF
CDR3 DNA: TGTGCCAGCAACCTAAATGGGGGGGTCTACAATGAGCAGTTCTTC

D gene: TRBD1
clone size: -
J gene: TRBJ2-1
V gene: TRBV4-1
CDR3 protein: CASSQEGQGVRSCNEQFF
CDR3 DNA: TGCGCCAGCAGCCAAGAGGGACAGGGGGTCAGGTCCTGCAATGAGCAGTTCTTC

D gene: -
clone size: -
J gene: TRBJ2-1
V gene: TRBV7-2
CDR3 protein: CASHAEIPSYEQFF
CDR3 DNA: TGTGCCAGCCACGCGGAGATACCCTCCTACGAGCAGTTCTTC

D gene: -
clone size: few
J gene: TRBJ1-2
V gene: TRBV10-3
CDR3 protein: CAISERVGLYGYTF
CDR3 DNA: TGTGCCATCAGTGAGAGGGTGGGGCTCTATGGCTACACCTTC

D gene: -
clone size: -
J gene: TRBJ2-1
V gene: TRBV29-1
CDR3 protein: CSVERGREQFF
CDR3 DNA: TGCAGCGTTGAAAGGGGACGCGAGCAGTTCTTC

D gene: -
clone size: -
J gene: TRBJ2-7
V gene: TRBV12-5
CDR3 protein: CASGLPDRSEQYF
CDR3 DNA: TGTGCTAGTGGTTTGCCCGACAGGTCCGAGCAGTACTTC

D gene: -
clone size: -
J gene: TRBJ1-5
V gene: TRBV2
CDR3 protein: CAASNSNQPQHF
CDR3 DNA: TGTGCCGCCAGCAATAGCAATCAGCCCCAGCATTTT

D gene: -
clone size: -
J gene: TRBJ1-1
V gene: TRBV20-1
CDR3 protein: CSARDGAWGTEAFF
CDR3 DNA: TGCAGTGCTAGAGATGGGGCGTGGGGGACTGAAGCTTTCTTT

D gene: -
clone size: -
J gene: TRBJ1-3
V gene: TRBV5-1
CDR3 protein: CASSFGYSGNTIYF
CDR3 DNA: TGCGCCAGCTCGTTTGGGTATTCTGGAAACACCATATATTTT

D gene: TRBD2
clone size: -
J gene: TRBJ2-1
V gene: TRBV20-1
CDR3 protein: CSARAPSGVSYNEQFF
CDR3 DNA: TGCAGTGCTAGAGCTCCCAGCGGGGTTAGCTACAATGAGCAGTTCTTC

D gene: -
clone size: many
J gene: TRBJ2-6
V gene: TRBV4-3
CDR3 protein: CASSQDLSSGANVLTF
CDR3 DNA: TGCGCCAGCAGCCAAGATTTAAGCTCTGGGGCCAACGTCCTGACTTTC

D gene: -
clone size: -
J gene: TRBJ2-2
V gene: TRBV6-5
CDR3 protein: CASSYSTDGGGELFF
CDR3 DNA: TGTGCCAGCAGTTACTCGACAGACGGGGGCGGGGAGCTGTTTTTT

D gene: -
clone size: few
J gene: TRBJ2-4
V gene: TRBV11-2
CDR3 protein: CASSLGDFSKNIQYF
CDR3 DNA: TGTGCCAGCAGCTTAGGGGACTTTTCCAAAAACATTCAGTACTTC

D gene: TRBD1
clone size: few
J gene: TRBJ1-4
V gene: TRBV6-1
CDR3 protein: CASRKTGGLRYEKLFF
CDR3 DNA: TGTGCCAGCAGGAAGACAGGGGGCCTACGGTATGAAAAACTGTTTTTT

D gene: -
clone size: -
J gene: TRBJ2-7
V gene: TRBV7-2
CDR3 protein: CASSPRRTKSSYEQYF
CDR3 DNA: TGTGCCAGCAGCCCCCGGAGGACAAAGAGCTCCTACGAGCAGTACTTC

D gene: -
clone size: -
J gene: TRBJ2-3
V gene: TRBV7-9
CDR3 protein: CAGSFNSGPSTDTQYF
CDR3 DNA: TGTGCCGGCAGCTTCAATTCGGGGCCGTCCACAGATACGCAGTATTTT

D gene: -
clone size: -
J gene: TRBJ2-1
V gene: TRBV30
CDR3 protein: CAWSQTVHGQFF
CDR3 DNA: TGTGCCTGGAGCCAGACAGTACACGGGCAGTTCTTC

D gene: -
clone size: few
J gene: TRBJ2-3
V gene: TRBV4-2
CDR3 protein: CASSQGLLHSTDTQYF
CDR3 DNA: TGTGCCAGCAGCCAAGGCCTCCTCCATAGCACAGATACGCAGTATTTT

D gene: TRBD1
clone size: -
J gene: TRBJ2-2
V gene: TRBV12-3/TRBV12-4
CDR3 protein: CASSPGGGTGELFF
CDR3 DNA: TGTGCCAGCAGTCCAGGGGGCGGCACCGGGGAGCTGTTTTTT

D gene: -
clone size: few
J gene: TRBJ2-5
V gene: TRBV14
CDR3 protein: CASSPDWDGLTQYF
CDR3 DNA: TGTGCCAGCAGCCCCGACTGGGACGGATTGACCCAGTACTTC

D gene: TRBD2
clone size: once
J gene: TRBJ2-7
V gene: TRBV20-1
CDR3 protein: CSARDLGGGGKYNEQYF
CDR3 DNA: TGCAGTGCTAGAGATCTTGGCGGGGGGGGGAAATACAATGAGCAGTACTTC

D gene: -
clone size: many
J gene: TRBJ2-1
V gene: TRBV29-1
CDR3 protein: CSVEGLGEQFF
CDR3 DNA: TGCAGCGTTGAGGGACTCGGTGAGCAGTTCTTC

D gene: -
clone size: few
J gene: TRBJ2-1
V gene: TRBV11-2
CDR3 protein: CASSLARLKGVPSYNEQFF
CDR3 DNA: TGTGCCAGCAGCTTAGCTCGATTGAAGGGGGTACCTTCCTACAATGAGCAGTTCTTC

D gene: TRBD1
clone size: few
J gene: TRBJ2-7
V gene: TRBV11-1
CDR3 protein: CASSLRGQVSGYEQYF
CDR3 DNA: TGTGCCAGCAGCTTAAGGGGACAGGTGTCCGGTTACGAGCAGTACTTC

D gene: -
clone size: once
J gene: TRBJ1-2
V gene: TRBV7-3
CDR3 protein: CASSTETRGRYGYTF
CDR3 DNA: TGTGCCAGCAGCACTGAGACCCGGGGGAGATATGGCTACACCTTC

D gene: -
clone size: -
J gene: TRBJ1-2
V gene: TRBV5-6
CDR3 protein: CASSPGRPTNYGYTF
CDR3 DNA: TGTGCCAGCAGCCCCGGGAGGCCAACTAACTATGGCTACACCTTC

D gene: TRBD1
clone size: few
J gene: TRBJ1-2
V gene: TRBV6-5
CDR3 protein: CASSYYRGQNYGYTF
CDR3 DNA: TGTGCCAGCAGTTACTACAGGGGGCAGAACTATGGCTACACCTTC

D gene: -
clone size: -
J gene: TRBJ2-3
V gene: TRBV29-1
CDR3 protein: CSVAIGANSTDTQYF
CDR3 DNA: TGCAGCGTTGCGATCGGTGCGAATAGCACAGATACGCAGTATTTT

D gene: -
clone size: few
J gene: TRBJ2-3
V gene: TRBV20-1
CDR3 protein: CSASSGRLSTDTQYF
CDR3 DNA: TGCAGTGCTAGTTCCGGCAGACTTAGCACAGATACGCAGTATTTT

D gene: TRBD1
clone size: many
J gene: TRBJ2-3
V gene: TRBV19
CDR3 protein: CASSTTGGGLDTQYF
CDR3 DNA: TGTGCCAGTAGTACGACAGGGGGAGGGTTGGATACGCAGTATTTT

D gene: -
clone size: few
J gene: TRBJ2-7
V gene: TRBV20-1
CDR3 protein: CSAFTRTKNEQYF
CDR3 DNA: TGCAGTGCCTTCACCCGGACAAAAAACGAGCAGTACTTC

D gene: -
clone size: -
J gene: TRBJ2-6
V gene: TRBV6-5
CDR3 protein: CASSPATNVLTF
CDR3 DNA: TGTGCCAGCAGTCCCGCTACCAACGTCCTGACTTTC

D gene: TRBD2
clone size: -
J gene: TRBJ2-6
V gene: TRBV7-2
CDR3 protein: CASSLVGLASSGANVLTF
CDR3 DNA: TGTGCCAGCAGCTTAGTGGGACTAGCAAGCTCTGGGGCCAACGTCCTGACTTTC

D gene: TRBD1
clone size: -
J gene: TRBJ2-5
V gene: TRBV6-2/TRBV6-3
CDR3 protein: CASSQDRPQETQYF
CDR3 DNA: TGTGCCAGCAGCCAGGACAGGCCCCAAGAGACCCAGTACTTC

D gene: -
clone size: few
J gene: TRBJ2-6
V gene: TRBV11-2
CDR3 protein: CASSLSALLSGANVLTF
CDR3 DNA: TGTGCCAGCAGCTTATCGGCCCTCCTCTCTGGGGCCAACGTCCTGACTTTC

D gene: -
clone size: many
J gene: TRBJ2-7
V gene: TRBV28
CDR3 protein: CASSWVGYEQYF
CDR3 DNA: TGTGCCAGCAGTTGGGTCGGCTACGAGCAGTACTTC

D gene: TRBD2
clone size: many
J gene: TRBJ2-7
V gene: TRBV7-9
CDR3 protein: CASSLIGTSGDPYEQYF
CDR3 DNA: TGTGCCAGCAGCTTAATCGGGACTAGCGGGGACCCCTACGAGCAGTACTTC

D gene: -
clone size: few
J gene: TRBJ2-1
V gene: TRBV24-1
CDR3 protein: CATSEKTPYNEQFF
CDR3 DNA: TGTGCCACCAGTGAGAAGACACCGTACAATGAGCAGTTCTTC

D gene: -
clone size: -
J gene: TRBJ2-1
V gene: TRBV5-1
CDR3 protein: CASSGGVRSSYNEQFF
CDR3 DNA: TGCGCCAGCAGCGGAGGGGTCAGGAGCTCCTACAATGAGCAGTTCTTC

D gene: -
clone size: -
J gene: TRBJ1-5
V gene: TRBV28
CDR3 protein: CASSPMGESQPQHF
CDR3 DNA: TGTGCCAGCAGCCCGATGGGGGAAAGTCAGCCCCAGCATTTT

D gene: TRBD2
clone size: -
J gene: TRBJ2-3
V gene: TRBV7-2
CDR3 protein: CAGSSSSGGATDTQYF
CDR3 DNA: TGTGCCGGCAGCTCGTCTAGCGGGGGAGCCACAGATACGCAGTATTTT

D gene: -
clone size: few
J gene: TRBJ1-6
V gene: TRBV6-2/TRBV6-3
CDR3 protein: CASSRGSPLHF
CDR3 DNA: TGTGCCAGCAGTCGCGGTTCACCCCTCCACTTT

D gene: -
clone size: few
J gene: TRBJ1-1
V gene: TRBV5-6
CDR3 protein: CASSRLMNTEAFF
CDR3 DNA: TGTGCCAGCAGCCGATTGATGAACACTGAAGCTTTCTTT

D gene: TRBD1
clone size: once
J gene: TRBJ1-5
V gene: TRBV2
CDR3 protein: CASSESGQGGNQPQHF
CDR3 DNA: TGTGCCAGCAGTGAATCGGGACAGGGGGGCAATCAGCCCCAGCATTTT

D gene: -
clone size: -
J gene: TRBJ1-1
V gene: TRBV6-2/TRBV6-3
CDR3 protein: CASGTWEPRTEAFF
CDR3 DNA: TGTGCCAGCGGGACGTGGGAGCCCCGGACTGAAGCTTTCTTT

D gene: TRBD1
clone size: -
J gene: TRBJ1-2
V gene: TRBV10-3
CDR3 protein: CAIWTGPFSDYGYTF
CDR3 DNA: TGTGCCATATGGACAGGGCCATTCTCCGACTATGGCTACACCTTC

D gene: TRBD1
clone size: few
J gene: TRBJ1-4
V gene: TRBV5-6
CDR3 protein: CASSYRGQLSNEKLFF
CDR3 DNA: TGTGCCAGCAGCTACAGGGGCCAACTCAGTAATGAAAAACTGTTTTTT

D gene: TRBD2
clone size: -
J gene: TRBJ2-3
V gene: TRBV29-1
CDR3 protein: CSVNLGGGVTDTQYF
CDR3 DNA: TGCAGCGTTAATCTGGGCGGGGGAGTAACAGATACGCAGTATTTT

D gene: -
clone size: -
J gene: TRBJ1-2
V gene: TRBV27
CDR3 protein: CASSLTPGGAQDGYTF
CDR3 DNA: TGTGCCAGCAGTTTAACCCCGGGAGGGGCGCAGGATGGCTACACCTTC

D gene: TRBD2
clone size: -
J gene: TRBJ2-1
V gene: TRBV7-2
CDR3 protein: CASRAGGLNNEQFF
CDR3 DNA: TGTGCCAGCAGGGCGGGGGGGCTTAACAATGAGCAGTTCTTC

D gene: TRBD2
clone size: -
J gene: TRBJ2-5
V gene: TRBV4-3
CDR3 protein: CASSQDGRTSVDNEQYF
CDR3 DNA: TGCGCCAGCAGCCAAGATGGGAGGACTAGCGTAGACAATGAGCAGTACTTC